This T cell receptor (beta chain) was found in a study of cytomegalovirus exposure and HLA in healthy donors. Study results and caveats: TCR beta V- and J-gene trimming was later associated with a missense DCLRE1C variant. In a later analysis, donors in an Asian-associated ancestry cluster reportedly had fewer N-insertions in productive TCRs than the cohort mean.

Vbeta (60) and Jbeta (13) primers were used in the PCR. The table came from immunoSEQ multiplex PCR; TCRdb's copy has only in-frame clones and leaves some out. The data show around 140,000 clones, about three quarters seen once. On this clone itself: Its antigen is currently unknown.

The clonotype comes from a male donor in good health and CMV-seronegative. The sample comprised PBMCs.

CDR3: CASSEGLASSYEQYF. CDR3 coding DNA: TGTGCCAGCAGTGAAGGACTAGCGAGCTCCTACGAGCAGTACTTC. The chain has TRBV6-1 and TRBJ2-7; TRBD2 aligns across 8 bases. The CDR3 totals 15 residues. Germline V gene data show CDR1 as MNHNS and CDR2 as SASEGT. V shed 1 base, J shed 0 bases, and the junction held 2 bases outside the gene matches.